This T cell receptor (beta chain) derives from a study of cytomegalovirus exposure and HLA in healthy donors. PCR involved 60 Vbeta and 13 Jbeta primers. Generated by immunoSEQ multiplex PCR, the TCRdb table keeps only in-frame clones and is missing some. The sample holds nearly 200,000 clones; 80% to 85% are singletons and the top ten take roughly 6%. In regard to this clone: Antigen unknown.

CDR1 is SGDLS, CDR2 YYNGEE, per germline. V gave up 5 bases and J gave up 4 bases, with 18 bases separating them. The CDR3 covers 15 residues. Notes on the study in general: Common viral pathogens (according to a later analysis) appeared linked to several of the most significant clusters. A missense variant in DCLRE1C was later tied to TCR beta V- and J-gene trimming. The likely origin of a cluster of highly shared sequence variants was a sequencing artifact. In an earlier analysis, about 87% or about 30%: the productive usage of most TCR beta V segments.

The sequenced sample consisted of PBMCs. The receptor comes from a woman in her 50s in good health and CMV-seropositive. The V and J genes are TRBV9 and TRBJ2-5; D might be TRBD1 (6 bases). CDR3 sequence reads: CASSLAQGRAETQYF. In nucleotides, the CDR3 is TGTGCCAGCAGTCTAGCACAGGGTAGGGCAGAGACCCAGTACTTC.